The rows below give T cell receptor beta chains drawn from one sample of a study of OX40 agonist ivuxolimab in advanced cancers. Assay used: immunoSEQ multiplex PCR; TCRdb lists only in-frame clones, some missing. In the table there are 50,000 to 60,000 clones, around nine tenths of which are singletons. The source was CD4+ or CD8+ T cells sorted from blood, collected in a trial of the OX40 agonist ivuxolimab. Source of these receptors: an adult with an advanced solid tumor such as melanoma, head and neck, liver or kidney cancer. Each CDR3 is given with its conserved first and last residue. The order of the fields is D gene, J gene, clone size, V gene, CDR3 DNA, CDR3 protein. A D gene is named only where the DNA matches it firmly. Only some rows state a clone size, as once, few, many or a class for expanded clones.

d_gene: TRBD1
j_gene: TRBJ2-7
abundance: -
v_gene: TRBV6-1
CDR3nt: TGTGCCAGCAGTGAAGCAACAGGGGTGCACGAGCAGTACTTC
CDR3aa: CASSEATGVHEQYF

d_gene: -
j_gene: TRBJ1-5
abundance: -
v_gene: TRBV11-3
CDR3nt: TGTGCCAGCAACTCCTGGGCAGCCAGCGTCCGTCAGCCCCAGCATTTT
CDR3aa: CASNSWAASVRQPQHF

d_gene: -
j_gene: TRBJ2-1
abundance: -
v_gene: TRBV4-1
CDR3nt: TGCGCCAGCAGCCAGACTCCTCGGGAGCTACCGTCGGATGAGCAGTTCTTC
CDR3aa: CASSQTPRELPSDEQFF

d_gene: -
j_gene: TRBJ2-7
abundance: medium-sized
v_gene: TRBV19
CDR3nt: TGTGCCAGTAGTATGGACAGCTCCTACGAGCAGTACTTC
CDR3aa: CASSMDSSYEQYF

d_gene: -
j_gene: TRBJ2-7
abundance: -
v_gene: TRBV19
CDR3nt: TGTGCCAGTAGTTTCGGGGCCTACGAGCAGTACTTC
CDR3aa: CASSFGAYEQYF

d_gene: -
j_gene: TRBJ1-2
abundance: -
v_gene: TRBV7-8
CDR3nt: TGTGCCAGCAGCTTAGGGGGTACGGGCTACACCTTC
CDR3aa: CASSLGGTGYTF

d_gene: -
j_gene: TRBJ2-7
abundance: few
v_gene: TRBV7-6
CDR3nt: TGTGCCAGCAGCTTTGGTGGCGGGGAGACCTACGAGCAGTACTTC
CDR3aa: CASSFGGGETYEQYF

d_gene: -
j_gene: TRBJ2-3
abundance: -
v_gene: TRBV4-3
CDR3nt: TGCGCCAGCAGCCAAGGGAAGGGTTTAATGGCAGATACGCAGTATTTT
CDR3aa: CASSQGKGLMADTQYF

d_gene: -
j_gene: TRBJ1-1
abundance: few
v_gene: TRBV15
CDR3nt: TGTGCCACCAGCAGAGTATCAGGGAGACTGAGCACTGAAGCTTTCTTT
CDR3aa: CATSRVSGRLSTEAFF

d_gene: TRBD2
j_gene: TRBJ2-7
abundance: -
v_gene: TRBV9
CDR3nt: TGTGCCAGCAGCGTAGAAGCGGGGGCGGGCGAGCAGTACTTC
CDR3aa: CASSVEAGAGEQYF

d_gene: -
j_gene: TRBJ1-3
abundance: -
v_gene: TRBV2
CDR3nt: TGTGCCAGCAGTTCAGGGGTTGTCATATATTTT
CDR3aa: CASSSGVVIYF

d_gene: -
j_gene: TRBJ1-2
abundance: once
v_gene: TRBV7-9
CDR3nt: TGTGCCAGCAGTTTATCAGTCCCGGACGCCAATATGAATGGCTACACCTTC
CDR3aa: CASSLSVPDANMNGYTF

d_gene: -
j_gene: TRBJ2-1
abundance: -
v_gene: TRBV9
CDR3nt: TGTGCCAGCAGCGTTGAGGTCACCAGCTCCTACAATGAGCAGTTCTTC
CDR3aa: CASSVEVTSSYNEQFF

d_gene: -
j_gene: TRBJ2-1
abundance: -
v_gene: TRBV5-4
CDR3nt: TGTGCCAGCAGCCAGGAGTTCGGGGCCCGAAACTACAATGAGCAGTTCTTC
CDR3aa: CASSQEFGARNYNEQFF

d_gene: -
j_gene: TRBJ2-7
abundance: -
v_gene: TRBV19
CDR3nt: TGTGCCAGTAGTATAGCGGACAGAACCTACGAGCAGTACTTC
CDR3aa: CASSIADRTYEQYF

d_gene: -
j_gene: TRBJ2-7
abundance: -
v_gene: TRBV30
CDR3nt: TGTGCCTTCACTCTGGGGTCCTACGAGCAGTACTTC
CDR3aa: CAFTLGSYEQYF